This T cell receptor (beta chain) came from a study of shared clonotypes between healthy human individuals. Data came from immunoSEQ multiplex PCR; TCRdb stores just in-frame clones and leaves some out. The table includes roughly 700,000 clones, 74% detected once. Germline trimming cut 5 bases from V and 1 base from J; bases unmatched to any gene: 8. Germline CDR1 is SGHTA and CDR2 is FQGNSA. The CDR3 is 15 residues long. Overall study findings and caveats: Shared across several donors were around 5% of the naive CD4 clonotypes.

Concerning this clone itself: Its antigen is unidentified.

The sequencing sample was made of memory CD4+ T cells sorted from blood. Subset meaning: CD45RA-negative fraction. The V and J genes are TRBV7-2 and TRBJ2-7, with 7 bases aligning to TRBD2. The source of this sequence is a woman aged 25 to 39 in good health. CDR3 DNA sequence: TGTGCCAGCAGCCCTCGGGACTACTTATCCTACGAGCAGTACTTC. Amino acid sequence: CASSPRDYLSYEQYF.